These 19 T cell receptor beta chains came from one sample sequenced in a study of blood T cells in healthy people across ages. Through a sample-barcoded 5' primer and a J-beta primer mix, a second PCR was run for roughly 6 to 11 cycles. TCRdb reprocessed the 5' RACE reads via MiXCR and lists one record per CDR3 protein. The sample shows around 1,700,000 distinct CDR3 sequences, 28% of them seen only once. Material: blood. These TCRs come from a woman in her 30s in good health.

The count of this clonotype is one. With a much larger clone just one base away, this may be a read error. The chain couples TRBV12-3 or TRBV12-4 to TRBJ2-1, with D perhaps assigned TRBD1 or TRBD2 (5 bases each). This CDR3 is 13 amino acids long. The CDR3 is CASGGVSYNERFF. In nucleotides, the CDR3 is TGTGCCAGCGGGGGAGTTTCCTACAATGAGCGGTTCTTC.

This clonotype came up many times. V and J are TRBV4-3 and TRBJ2-3; a weak D match, TRBD2 (6 bases). The CDR3 is made up of 17 amino acids. Germline V gives CDR1 LGHNA, CDR2 YSLEER. Trimming pared 3 bases from V and 2 bases from J, leaving 18 bases between. CDR3 residues: CASSQVELAGTTDTQYF. The CDR3 region has the DNA TGCGCCAGCAGCCAGGTTGAACTAGCAGGGACCACAGATACGCAGTATTTT.

Only a few counts were recorded for this clonotype. The chain uses TRBV5-1 and TRBJ2-1; D is perhaps TRBD1 or TRBD2 (5 bases each). Trimming removed 0 bases from V and 6 bases from J, with 16 bases in between. The CDR3 is 16 amino acids. Germline V gives CDR1 SGHRS, CDR2 YFSETQ. The CDR3 here is CASSLAGASQGNEQFF. The CDR3 coding sequence is TGCGCCAGCAGCTTGGCCGGGGCTAGCCAAGGCAATGAGCAGTTCTTC.

The V and J genes are TRBV6-5 and TRBJ2-2; D might be TRBD1 (5 bases). Looked up from germline, CDR1 is MNHEY and CDR2 is SVGAGI. Deletions cut 5 bases from V and 4 bases from J, with 11 bases between. The CDR3 runs 14 residues. The CDR3 loop is CASSRIGVTGELFF. The DNA of the CDR3 is TGTGCCAGCAGTCGTATAGGGGTCACCGGGGAGCTGTTTTTT.

This clonotype was detected many times. The V and J genes are TRBV5-1 and TRBJ2-7; TRBD1 matches 10 bases. The germline CDR1 and CDR2 sequences are SGHRS and YFSETQ. With 2 bases clipped from V and 3 bases from J, the junction kept 5 bases outside the gene matches. This CDR3 is 15 amino acids long. CDR3 nucleotides: TGCGCCAGCAGCTTAGCCGGGACAGGGGTCTACGAGCAGTACTTC. Translated, it gives CASSLAGTGVYEQYF. Drawing the rest from reference TRBV5-1 and TRBJ2-7, the complete variable domain is KAGVTQTPRYLIKTRGQQVTLSCSPISGHRSVSWYQQTPGQGLQFLFEYFSETQRNKGNFPGRFSGRQFSNSRSEMNVSTLELGDSALYLCASSLAGTGVYEQYFGPGTRLTVT.

The table lists this clonotype with a few counts. One junction end does not reproduce the germline sequence, and a read error may be involved. J is TRBJ2-7 and V is TRBV7-2; 8 nucleotides match TRBD2. This CDR3 comprises 16 residues. From germline, CDR1 is SGHTA and CDR2 FQGNSA. The CDR3: CVSSPAREREWYEQYF. The CDR3, as DNA: TGTGTCAGCAGCCCCGCTCGGGAGCGGGAGTGGTACGAGCAGTACTTC.

This clonotype has only one observation. The CDR3 DNA follows: TGCAGTGCCAATAACGCGCTAGCGGGTCGCCAAGAGACCCAGTACTTC. Protein product: CSANNALAGRQETQYF. The chain carries TRBV20-1 and TRBJ2-5; 8 bases line up with TRBD2. The CDR3 has 16 residues. J was trimmed by 1 base and V by 6 bases; bases with no gene match: 13. Per the germline V gene, CDR1 is DFQATT and CDR2 is SNEGSKA (reference sequence).

The chain combines TRBV12-3 or TRBV12-4 with TRBJ2-5, with 12 bases aligning to TRBD2. The junction had 5 bases not matched to a gene; V was cut back by 3 bases and J by 3 bases. This CDR3 has 16 amino acids. Written as DNA, the CDR3 is TGTGCCAGCAGTTTGAGGCTAGCGGGAGGGAAAGAGACCCAGTACTTC. Encoded protein: CASSLRLAGGKETQYF.

The chain joins TRBV7-8 to TRBJ2-4, with D tentatively TRBD1 (6 bases). The CDR3 spans 16 residues. V shed 2 bases and J shed 7 bases, with 18 bases lying between them. CDR1 is SGHVS, CDR2 FQNEAQ, per germline. The CDR3 nucleotides are TGTGCCAGCAGCTTATCTCCGCGGTACAGGGCGAACATTCAGTACTTC. The encoded protein is CASSLSPRYRANIQYF.

As concerns this clonotype: Its ends do not fully match the called genes, so a read error is possible. The CDR3 DNA reads TGTGCCAGCAGCTCCGGTTTGGGTTGGGCAGATACGCGGTATTTT. It yields the protein CASSSGLGWADTRYF. The genes are TRBV28 and TRBJ2-3; D call uncertain. This CDR3 has 15 amino acids. Germline values: CDR1 MDHEN, CDR2 SYDVKM.

This clonotype was seen only a few times. The CDR3 is CATSREWGGLAVNYEQYF. CDR3 coding DNA: TGTGCCACCAGCAGAGAGTGGGGGGGACTAGCGGTGAACTACGAGCAGTACTTC. The chain uses TRBV15 and TRBJ2-7; TRBD2 matches at 11 bases. The CDR3 consists of 18 residues. Per the germline V gene, CDR1 is LNHNV and CDR2 is YYDKDF (reference sequence). The J segment lost 3 bases and the V segment lost 0 bases, leaving 10 bases of the junction unmatched. The variable domain in full, with the rest retrieved from reference TRBV15 and TRBJ2-7, is DAMVIQNPRYQVTQFGKPVTLSCSQTLNHNVMYWYQQKSSQAPKLLFHYYDKDFNNEADTPDNFQSRRPNTSFCFLDIRSPGLGDTAMYLCATSREWGGLAVNYEQYFGPGTRLTVT.

Points on this clonotype: A read error may account for a junction end that differs from germline. The chain links TRBV6-7 to TRBJ2-7; D uncertain. TRBV6-7 is given ORF status, its function remaining uncertain. The CDR3 runs to 12 residues. DNA for the CDR3: TGTACCAGCAGTTACGGATCGTTCGAGCAGTACTTC. It yields the protein CTSSYGSFEQYF.

The chain has TRBV9 and TRBJ2-3, with D uncertain. Germline V lookup: CDR1 SGDLS, CDR2 YYNGEE. The germline V and J ends were trimmed by 0 bases and 2 bases, with 10 bases remaining between them. This CDR3 contains 15 residues. CDR3: CASSVVGGFTDTQYF. DNA for the CDR3: TGTGCCAGCAGCGTAGTGGGTGGGTTCACAGATACGCAGTATTTT. The variable domain in full, with the rest retrieved from reference TRBV9 and TRBJ2-3, is DSGVTQTPKHLITATGQRVTLRCSPRSGDLSVYWYQQSLDQGLQFLIQYYNGEERAKGNILERFSAQQFPDLHSELNLSSLELGDSALYFCASSVVGGFTDTQYFGPGTRLTVL.

On this clonotype: Just one base apart from a much larger clone, this may be a read error. The rearrangement joins TRBV15 to TRBJ2-5, with no clear D. Gene TRBJ2-7 matches the end of the DNA better, so the J call may be wrong. This CDR3 is 15 amino acids long. Per the germline V gene, CDR1 is LNHNV and CDR2 is YYDKDF (reference sequence). The CDR3 sequence is CATNREGNSYYEQYF. CDR3 in DNA: TGTGCCACCAACAGAGAAGGAAACAGTTACTACGAGCAGTACTTC.

Notes on this clonotype: One end of the junction fails to match germline, which may point to a read error. This sequence joins TRBV5-1 and TRBJ1-2; 7 bases are shared with TRBD1. Germline CDR1 reads SGHRS; CDR2 reads YFSETQ. This CDR3 contains 17 residues. CDR3 sequence: CGSSLWTTGAGNYGYTF. CDR3 coding DNA: TGCGGCAGCAGCTTGTGGACAACAGGGGCCGGCAACTATGGCTACACCTTC.

This clonotype was detected a few times. The rearrangement joins TRBV20-1 to TRBJ1-1; 10 nucleotides align to TRBD1. From germline, CDR1 is DFQATT and CDR2 SNEGSKA (reference sequence). The CDR3 is 13 residues long. The ends lost 5 bases at V and 4 bases at J; junction bases unmatched: 4. The CDR3 loop reads CSAVRTGGTEAFF. The CDR3 region has the DNA TGCAGTGCTGTTAGGACAGGGGGCACTGAAGCTTTCTTT.

The genes are TRBV20-1 and TRBJ1-5, with D possibly TRBD1 on 6 matching bases. This CDR3 region has 12 residues. Trimming stripped 6 bases from V and 6 bases from J, with 12 bases between. Per the germline V gene, CDR1 is DFQATT and CDR2 is SNEGSKA (reference sequence). Here the CDR3 reads CSARGRGQPQHF. The DNA of the CDR3 is TGCAGTGCGAGGGGCAGGGGTCAGCCCCAGCATTTT.

The CDR3 loop is CASRTSPVQETQYF. The CDR3 region has the DNA TGTGCCAGCAGGACCTCGCCAGTGCAAGAGACCCAGTACTTC. The chain carries TRBV28 and TRBJ2-5; D is ambiguous. V was pared by 6 bases and J by 2 bases, with 13 bases between. From germline, CDR1 is MDHEN and CDR2 SYDVKM. The CDR3 runs 14 residues.

To note about this clonotype: A junction end diverges from the germline sequence, so it may reflect a read error. The chain joins TRBV4-3 to TRBJ2-6, with TRBD1 as a possible D gene (6 bases). Germline-derived CDR1 and CDR2 are LGHNA and YSLEER. This CDR3 is built from 16 residues. The CDR3 loop reads CASSPPGVSEANVLTF. The DNA of the CDR3 is TGCGCCAGCAGCCCCCCAGGGGTCTCTGAGGCCAACGTCCTGACTTTC.